The 5 T cell receptor beta chains listed next were all sequenced from one sample in a study of preoperative IRX-2 immunotherapy in early breast cancer. Using immunoSEQ multiplex PCR, the repertoire was profiled, and TCRdb retains in-frame clones only, with some absent. The table includes roughly 93,000 clones, 70% to 90% detected once. Treatment meaning: preoperative locoregional IRX-2 cytokine immunotherapy. The specimen comprised tumor tissue, sampled after IRX-2 immunotherapy. The receptors here all came from a human donor with breast cancer.

The chain joins TRBV5-1 to TRBJ1-5; D unresolved. Germline assignment: CDR1 SGHRS and CDR2 YFSETQ. This CDR3 region has 14 residues. Trimming shortened V by 0 bases and J by 4 bases, and 8 bases separated the two germline ends. The CDR3 bases are TGCGCCAGCAGCTTGGAAGGCTTTAATCAGCCCCAGCATTTT. Translation: CASSLEGFNQPQHF.

The V call is TRBV29-1, the J call TRBJ1-5; no definite D call. The CDR3 is 14 residues long. Germline V gives CDR1 SQVTM, CDR2 ANQGSEA. The germline V and J ends were trimmed by 6 bases and 2 bases, with 14 bases remaining between them. The CDR3 spells CSVRRGWGNQPQHF. CDR3 DNA sequence: TGCAGCGTCCGGCGGGGATGGGGCAATCAGCCCCAGCATTTT. Full variable domain (remainder filled in from reference TRBV29-1 and TRBJ1-5): SAVISQKPSRDICQRGTSLTIQCQVDSQVTMMFWYRQQPGQSLTLIATANQGSEATYESGFVIDKFPISRPNLTFSTLTVSNMSPEDSSIYLCSVRRGWGNQPQHFGDGTRLSIL.

As concerns this clone: One end of the junction varies from germline; a read error may be responsible. The J gene is TRBJ1-2, the V gene TRBV28; D might be TRBD1 (5 bases). CDR3 length: 12 amino acids. Germline CDR1 and CDR2: MDHEN and SYDVKM. CDR3 sequence (DNA): TGTGCCAGCAGGGAGGGAGGGGATGGCTATACCTTC. Protein sequence: CASREGGDGYTF.

The chain recombines TRBV28 with TRBJ2-6; D not certain. V was cut by 8 bases and J by 4 bases, with 6 bases left in between. Germline V gives CDR1 MDHEN, CDR2 SYDVKM. The length of the CDR3 is 12 residues. The CDR3 here is CASAAGANVLTF. CDR3 in DNA: TGTGCCAGCGCGGCAGGGGCCAACGTCCTGACTTTC.

This rearrangement joins TRBV6-8 to TRBJ2-1; TRBD2 aligns across 13 bases. There are 14 residues in the CDR3. CDR1 and CDR2 (germline): MNHGY, SAAAGT. V dropped 8 bases and J dropped 9; count of bases not matched to a gene: 7. CDR3 sequence: CASFTSGRATEQFF. The CDR3 bases are TGTGCCAGCTTTACTAGCGGGAGGGCCACTGAGCAGTTCTTC.